A single sample is the source of the 17 T cell receptor beta chains below, sequenced in a study of blood T cell repertoires in COVID-19. This table comes from immunoSEQ multiplex PCR, and its TCRdb copy is limited to in-frame clones, with some not included. Among over 75,000 clones, nearly 90% were seen once, and the ten largest hold around 3%. Sequencing input: peripheral blood. The receptors stem from an elderly woman with acute or convalescent COVID-19.

This clone was seen only once. The chain combines TRBV18 with TRBJ2-7; maybe TRBD2 (5 bases). Germline CDR1 KGHSH, CDR2 LQKENI. This CDR3 is 14 amino acids long. V shed 3 bases and J shed 1 base, with 10 bases lying between them. The CDR3: CASSPLDSSYEQYF. CDR3 DNA sequence: TGTGCCAGCTCACCCTTGGACTCGTCCTACGAGCAGTACTTC.

J is TRBJ2-1 and V is TRBV29-1, with TRBD1 identical over 7 bases. V lost 5 bases, J lost 3 bases, and 7 bases stayed unmatched. Germline V lookup: CDR1 SQVTM, CDR2 ANQGSEA. The CDR3 runs 14 residues. This CDR3 reads CSVPDRANYNEQFF. The CDR3 DNA reads TGCAGCGTTCCTGACAGGGCGAACTACAATGAGCAGTTCTTC.

The chain employs TRBV3-1 (or the pseudogene TRBV3-2) and TRBJ1-6; D remains ambiguous. The V gene lost 5 bases and the J gene lost 8 bases, with 10 bases spanning the gap. This CDR3 comprises 13 residues. The germline CDR1 and CDR2 sequences are LGHDT and YNNKEL (reference sequence). Here the CDR3 DNA reads TGTGCCAGCAGCGAAATGGGCGATTCACCCCTCCACTTT. Translated: CASSEMGDSPLHF.

The chain has TRBV7-3 and TRBJ2-1, with 10 bases identical to TRBD2. From germline, CDR1 is SGHTA and CDR2 FQGTGA. Trimming at V came to 2 bases and at J to 7 bases, leaving 5 bases not matched to a gene. The CDR3 totals 15 residues. In DNA, the CDR3 is TGTGCCAGCAGCTTACTAGCGGGAGAAATAAATGAGCAGTTCTTC. It encodes CASSLLAGEINEQFF. Complete variable domain (other parts from reference TRBV7-3 and TRBJ2-1): GAGVSQTPSNKVTEKGKYVELRCDPISGHTALYWYRQSLGQGPEFLIYFQGTGAADDSGLPNDRFFAVRPEGSVSTLKIQRTERGDSAVYLCASSLLAGEINEQFFGPGTRLTVL.

Note on this clone: A much bigger clone sits one base away, suggesting this may be a read error. The chain is built from TRBV5-1 and TRBJ1-2; tentatively, D is TRBD1 (6 bases). The length of the CDR3 is 14 residues. The germline gives CDR1 SGHRS, CDR2 YFSETQ. The CDR3 DNA follows: TGCGTCAGCAGCTTGAAGGGGGTGGACTATGGCTACACCTTC. Translated: CVSSLKGVDYGYTF.

The chain joins TRBV28 to TRBJ2-7, with D tentatively TRBD1 (5 bases). Germline assignment: CDR1 MDHEN and CDR2 SYDVKM. The CDR3 loop spans 13 amino acids. The V end was cut by 3 bases, the J end by 2 bases, with 8 bases between. CDR3 in amino acids: CASSLDTPYEQYF. The CDR3 region has the DNA TGTGCCAGCAGTTTGGACACCCCCTACGAGCAGTACTTC.

This chain connects TRBV6-6 to TRBJ1-4; 11 bases line up with TRBD1. Germline CDR1 and CDR2: MNHNY and SVGAGI (reference sequence). The CDR3 extends over 14 amino acids. V shed 0 bases and J 13 bases; nucleotides not matched to a gene: 4. The CDR3 DNA sequence: TGTGCCAGCAGTTACTCGGGACAGGGGGGAAGACTGTTTTTT. This codes for CASSYSGQGGRLFF.

The CDR3 nucleotides read TGTGCCAGCAGCCAACCGGGACTAGCTGAGGCAGATACGCAGTATTTT. Amino acids: CASSQPGLAEADTQYF. V gene TRBV7-9 combines with J gene TRBJ2-3, with 9 bases lining up with TRBD2. Germline V gives CDR1 SEHNR, CDR2 FQNEAQ (reference sequence). The ends lost 5 bases at V and 4 bases at J; junction bases unmatched: 10. The CDR3 sequence is 16 residues long. The complete variable domain, with remaining parts taken from reference TRBV7-9 and TRBJ2-3, reads DTGVSQNPRHKITKRGQNVTFRCDPISEHNRLYWYRQTLGQGPEFLTYFQNEAQLEKSRLLSDRFSAERPKGSFSTLEIQRTEQGDSAMYLCASSQPGLAEADTQYFGPGTRLTVL.

The chain uses TRBV28 and TRBJ1-5, with TRBD1 as a possible D gene (6 bases). The ends were cut back, 5 bases at V and 9 bases at J, with 17 bases in the middle. CDR3 size: 14 residues. CDR1 is MDHEN, CDR2 SYDVKM, per germline. CDR3 protein: CASSPGRGVWPQHF. CDR3 coding DNA: TGTGCCAGCAGTCCCGGGAGGGGGGTCTGGCCCCAGCATTTT.

The V gene is TRBV7-2, the J gene TRBJ1-5; D unresolved. Per germline, CDR1 SGHTA and CDR2 FQGNSA. Trimming took 4 bases from V and 6 from J, leaving 7 bases between them. CDR3 length: 12 amino acids. CDR3 sequence: CASSSRSQPQHF. Here the CDR3 DNA reads TGTGCCAGCAGCTCGAGGTCTCAGCCCCAGCATTTT.

The V call is TRBV27, the J call TRBJ1-5, with D hard to call. With 6 bases removed from V and 2 bases from J, the gap between germline ends came to 17 bases. This CDR3 has 16 residues. Germline CDR1 MNHEY, CDR2 SMNVEV (reference sequence). The CDR3 sequence is CASSPAHLGGNQPQHF. In nucleotides, the CDR3 is TGTGCCAGCAGCCCAGCCCACTTGGGCGGCAATCAGCCCCAGCATTTT.

The chain employs TRBV9 and TRBJ2-5; D may be TRBD1 (6 bases). CDR3 length: 14 residues. Germline V gives CDR1 SGDLS, CDR2 YYNGEE. V was clipped by 4 bases and J by 3 bases, with 13 bases between them. CDR3 nucleotides: TGTGCCAGCAGCTCCGGACAGTTAGAAGAGACCCAGTACTTC. This codes for CASSSGQLEETQYF.

V gene TRBV7-2 combines with J gene TRBJ1-3; no definite D call. Per the germline V gene, CDR1 is SGHTA and CDR2 is FQGNSA. Trimming took 0 bases from V and 8 from J, leaving 8 bases between them. The CDR3 sequence is 13 residues long. CDR3 protein: CASSLAPGDTIYF. CDR3 DNA sequence: TGTGCCAGCAGCTTAGCTCCCGGGGACACCATATATTTT.

The chain employs TRBV29-1 and TRBJ2-1; perhaps TRBD2 as D (6 bases). V was trimmed by 0 bases and J by 0 bases, leaving 12 bases between them. Germline loops: CDR1 SQVTM, CDR2 ANQGSEA. The CDR3 extends over 16 amino acids. CDR3 coding DNA: TGCAGCGTTGAAGATCGCGCGGGGAGCTCCTACAATGAGCAGTTCTTC. The encoded protein is CSVEDRAGSSYNEQFF.

The J gene is TRBJ2-1, the V gene TRBV6-5; the match to TRBD1 covers 7 bases. The CDR3 sequence is 15 residues long. CDR1 MNHEY and CDR2 SVGAGI come from the germline V gene. After removal of 0 bases from V and 10 bases from J, the junction contained 9 bases not matched to a gene. CDR3 nucleotides: TGTGCCAGCAGTTACTCGGTCCAGGGGGTGAGGGAGCAGTTCTTC. Its protein product is CASSYSVQGVREQFF.

The chain joins TRBV7-2 to TRBJ2-7; 10 bases map to TRBD1. Trimming removed 6 bases from V and 4 bases from J; junction bases left unmatched: 6. The CDR3 extends over 14 amino acids. CDR1 and CDR2 (germline): SGHTA, FQGNSA. The chain's CDR3 is CASRTGQGNYEQYF. In DNA form, the CDR3 reads TGTGCCAGCAGGACGGGACAGGGGAATTACGAGCAGTACTTC. Together with reference TRBV7-2 and TRBJ2-7, the CDR3 gives the full variable domain: GAGVSQSPSNKVTEKGKDVELRCDPISGHTALYWYRQSLGQGLEFLIYFQGNSAPDKSGLPSDRFSAERTGGSVSTLTIQRTQQEDSAVYLCASRTGQGNYEQYFGPGTRLTVT.

This clone was seen just once. The chain joins TRBV11-2 to TRBJ1-1, with D tentatively TRBD1 (5 bases). Trimming cost V 4 bases and J 1 base, with 10 bases left between them. From germline, CDR1 is SGHAT and CDR2 FQNNGV. This CDR3 comprises 14 residues. CDR3 DNA sequence: TGTGCCAGCAGCTGGCTGGGGGGGAACACTGAAGCTTTCTTT. Translation gives CASSWLGGNTEAFF.